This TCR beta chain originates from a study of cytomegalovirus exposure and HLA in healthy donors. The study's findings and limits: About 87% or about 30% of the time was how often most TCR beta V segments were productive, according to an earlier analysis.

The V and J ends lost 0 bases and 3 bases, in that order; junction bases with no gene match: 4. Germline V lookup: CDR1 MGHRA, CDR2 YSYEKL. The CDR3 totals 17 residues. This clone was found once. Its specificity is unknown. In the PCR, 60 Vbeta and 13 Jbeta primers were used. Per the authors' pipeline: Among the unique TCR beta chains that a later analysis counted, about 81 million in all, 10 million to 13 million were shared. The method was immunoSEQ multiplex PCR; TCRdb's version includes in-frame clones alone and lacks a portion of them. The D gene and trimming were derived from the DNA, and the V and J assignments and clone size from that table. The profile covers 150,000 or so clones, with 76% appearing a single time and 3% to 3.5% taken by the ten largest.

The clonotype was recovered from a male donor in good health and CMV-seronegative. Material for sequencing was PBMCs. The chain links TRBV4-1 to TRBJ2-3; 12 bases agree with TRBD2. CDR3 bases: TGCGCCAGCAGCCAAGATGAACTAGCGGGAGGAACAGATACGCAGTATTTT. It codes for CASSQDELAGGTDTQYF.